These T cell receptor beta chains were read from a single sample in a study of CD8+ T cells in alopecia areata. The table came from immunoSEQ multiplex PCR; TCRdb's copy has only in-frame clones and leaves some out. The table has approximately 100,000 clones, 35% to 50% seen once. Sample: CD4+ T cells sorted from blood. Receptors were obtained from a human donor with alopecia areata. Both conserved end residues are part of each CDR3. Each record gives: V gene, J gene, clone size, D gene, CDR3 DNA, CDR3 protein. The D gene is left open where the match is weak. Part of the rows lack a size; the others show once, few, many or a class for expanded clones.

V gene: TRBV30; J gene: TRBJ1-5; clone size: NA; D gene: NA; CDR3 DNA: TGTGCCTGGGACAGTCCCAATCAGCCCCAGCATTTT; CDR3 protein: CAWDSPNQPQHF
V gene: TRBV5-1; J gene: TRBJ2-1; clone size: NA; D gene: TRBD1; CDR3 DNA: TGCGCCAGCAGCCAACAGGGGGTCCATTACAATGAGCAGTTCTTC; CDR3 protein: CASSQQGVHYNEQFF
V gene: TRBV29-1; J gene: TRBJ2-4; clone size: few; D gene: TRBD1; CDR3 DNA: TGCAGCGTTGAAGATAGACGGGACAGCCGTCAGGGGAACATTCAGTACTTC; CDR3 protein: CSVEDRRDSRQGNIQYF
V gene: TRBV28; J gene: TRBJ1-2; clone size: NA; D gene: NA; CDR3 DNA: TGTGCCAGCAGTTTGGACAGAGTCTACACCTTC; CDR3 protein: CASSLDRVYTF
V gene: TRBV30; J gene: TRBJ2-5; clone size: NA; D gene: NA; CDR3 DNA: TGTGCCTGGAGTGCGCGGGCGCGGGAGACCCAGTACTTC; CDR3 protein: CAWSARARETQYF
V gene: TRBV20-1; J gene: TRBJ2-1; clone size: NA; D gene: NA; CDR3 DNA: TGCAGTGCCGCACCTATTGAGCAGTTCTTC; CDR3 protein: CSAAPIEQFF
V gene: TRBV2; J gene: TRBJ2-2; clone size: NA; D gene: TRBD2; CDR3 DNA: TGTGCCAGCAGGGGACTAGCGGGGAACACCGGGGAGCTGTTTTTT; CDR3 protein: CASRGLAGNTGELFF
V gene: TRBV5-4; J gene: TRBJ1-2; clone size: few; D gene: NA; CDR3 DNA: TGTGCCAGCAGCTTGGTACGGGGCTCCTTCTATGGCTACACCTTC; CDR3 protein: CASSLVRGSFYGYTF
V gene: TRBV30; J gene: TRBJ2-2; clone size: NA; D gene: NA; CDR3 DNA: TGTGCCTGGAGTGTACACGTCTCGAACACCGGGGAGCTGTTTTTT; CDR3 protein: CAWSVHVSNTGELFF
V gene: TRBV7-2; J gene: TRBJ1-2; clone size: few; D gene: TRBD1; CDR3 DNA: TGTGCCAGCAGCTTAGGACAGGGCGTGAACTATGGCTACACCTTC; CDR3 protein: CASSLGQGVNYGYTF
V gene: TRBV7-2; J gene: TRBJ2-1; clone size: NA; D gene: TRBD2; CDR3 DNA: TGTGCCAGCATCCGGTCGTCTAGCGGACACAATGAGCAGTTCTTC; CDR3 protein: CASIRSSSGHNEQFF
V gene: TRBV29-1; J gene: TRBJ2-7; clone size: NA; D gene: TRBD1; CDR3 DNA: TGCAGCGTCCGAGACAGGGGGCGGAATACCGAGCAGTACTTC; CDR3 protein: CSVRDRGRNTEQYF
V gene: TRBV29-1; J gene: TRBJ2-3; clone size: few; D gene: NA; CDR3 DNA: TGCAGCGGTGAGAGGGCCGGAGGGGATACGCAGTATTTT; CDR3 protein: CSGERAGGDTQYF
V gene: TRBV29-1; J gene: TRBJ2-7; clone size: few; D gene: NA; CDR3 DNA: TGCAGCGTCGGGGATGGGCCCGCCTTC; CDR3 protein: CSVGDGPAF
V gene: TRBV4-2; J gene: TRBJ1-6; clone size: NA; D gene: NA; CDR3 DNA: TGTGCCAGCAGCCAAGCAGGGCCATCACCCCTCCACTTT; CDR3 protein: CASSQAGPSPLHF
V gene: TRBV2; J gene: TRBJ2-6; clone size: once; D gene: TRBD2; CDR3 DNA: TGTGCCAGCAGTCCACTAGCGGGGGGGACTGGGGCCAACGTCCTGACTTTC; CDR3 protein: CASSPLAGGTGANVLTF
V gene: TRBV11-2; J gene: TRBJ2-7; clone size: NA; D gene: TRBD1; CDR3 DNA: TGTGCCAGCAGCCCGGGACAGGCCTCCTACGAGCAGTACTTC; CDR3 protein: CASSPGQASYEQYF
V gene: TRBV29-1; J gene: TRBJ2-3; clone size: few; D gene: NA; CDR3 DNA: TGCAGCGTTGAAGACTGGCCCAGCGCAGATACGCAGTATTTT; CDR3 protein: CSVEDWPSADTQYF
V gene: TRBV30; J gene: TRBJ2-3; clone size: NA; D gene: NA; CDR3 DNA: TGTGCCTGGACCCCACGGAAGGAGGATCCAGGTACGCAGTATTTT; CDR3 protein: CAWTPRKEDPGTQYF
V gene: TRBV29-1; J gene: TRBJ1-6; clone size: NA; D gene: NA; CDR3 DNA: TGCAGCGTGTCTCTACAGGGAAGTCGCTCACCCCTCCACTTT; CDR3 protein: CSVSLQGSRSPLHF
V gene: TRBV29-1; J gene: TRBJ1-1; clone size: NA; D gene: TRBD1; CDR3 DNA: TGCAGCGTCAGGCGACAGGGGGCCGACACTGAAGCTTTCTTT; CDR3 protein: CSVRRQGADTEAFF
V gene: TRBV30; J gene: TRBJ2-7; clone size: NA; D gene: NA; CDR3 DNA: TGTGCCTGGAGTGTATTCGGGAACGAGCAGTACTTC; CDR3 protein: CAWSVFGNEQYF
V gene: TRBV30; J gene: TRBJ2-1; clone size: NA; D gene: NA; CDR3 DNA: TGTGCCTGGAGTCCAGGGACATCCTCCTACAATGAGCAGTTCTTC; CDR3 protein: CAWSPGTSSYNEQFF
V gene: TRBV18; J gene: TRBJ2-7; clone size: NA; D gene: TRBD2; CDR3 DNA: TGTGCCAGCTCACCAAAAGCGGGCGGGACTAGCGTTCCCTACGAGCAGTACTTC; CDR3 protein: CASSPKAGGTSVPYEQYF
V gene: TRBV2; J gene: TRBJ2-5; clone size: NA; D gene: TRBD1; CDR3 DNA: TGTGCCAGCAGTCCCAAGAAGGGGACAGGGACCAAAGAGACCCAGTACTTC; CDR3 protein: CASSPKKGTGTKETQYF
V gene: TRBV7-2; J gene: TRBJ2-1; clone size: few; D gene: NA; CDR3 DNA: TGTGCCAGCAGCCCCGGGATAGACTCCAATGAGCAGTTCTTC; CDR3 protein: CASSPGIDSNEQFF
V gene: TRBV30; J gene: TRBJ2-1; clone size: NA; D gene: NA; CDR3 DNA: TGTGCCTGGAGTCCCAGAGGGTCCTACAATGAGCAGTTCTTC; CDR3 protein: CAWSPRGSYNEQFF